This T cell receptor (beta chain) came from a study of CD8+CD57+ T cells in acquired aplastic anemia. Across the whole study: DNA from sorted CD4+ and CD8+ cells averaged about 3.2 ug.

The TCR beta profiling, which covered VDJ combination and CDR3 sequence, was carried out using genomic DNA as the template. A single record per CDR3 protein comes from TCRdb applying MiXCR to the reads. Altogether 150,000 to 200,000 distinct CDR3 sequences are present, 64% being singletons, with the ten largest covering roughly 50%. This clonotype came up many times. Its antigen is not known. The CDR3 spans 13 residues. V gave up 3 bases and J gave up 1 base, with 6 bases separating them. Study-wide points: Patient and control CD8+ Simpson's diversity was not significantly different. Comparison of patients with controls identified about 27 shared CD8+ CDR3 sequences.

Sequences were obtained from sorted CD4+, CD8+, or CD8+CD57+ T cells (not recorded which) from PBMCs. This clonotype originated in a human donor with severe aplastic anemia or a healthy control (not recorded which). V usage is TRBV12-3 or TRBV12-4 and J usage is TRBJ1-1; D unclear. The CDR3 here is CASSFGQNTEAFF. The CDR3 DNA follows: TGTGCCAGCAGTTTCGGGCAGAACACTGAAGCTTTCTTT.